Detailed here is one T cell receptor beta chain. Produced via immunoSEQ multiplex PCR; TCRdb's table is partial and in-frame only. Of some 56,000 clones listed, around 93% are singletons. These data originate in a study of technical replicates of blood from a few donors. The CDR3 spans 16 residues. Germline assignment: CDR1 MNHEY and CDR2 SMNVEV (reference sequence). V dropped 5 bases and J dropped 11; count of bases not matched to a gene: 12. The source is a human donor in good health. Some clones in this sample may be carry-over from other donors' samples. The V gene is TRBV27, the J gene TRBJ2-1, with 13 bases matching TRBD2. The specimen sequenced was PBMCs. CDR3 in amino acids: CASSAGLAGLRWKQFF. In DNA, the CDR3 is TGTGCCAGCAGTGCGGGACTAGCGGGGTTGAGGTGGAAGCAGTTCTTC.